Below are 26 T cell receptor beta chains sequenced from a single sample in a study of cytomegalovirus exposure and HLA in healthy donors. Both 60 Vbeta primers and 13 Jbeta primers went into the PCR. TCRdb's table, derived via immunoSEQ multiplex PCR, lists solely in-frame clones and lacks some. This sample carries 250,000 to 350,000 clones, roughly 90% of them seen once, and the ten largest clones take 3% to 4%. The specimen sequenced was PBMCs. All receptors derive from a middle-aged man in good health and CMV-seropositive.

Concerning this clone itself: This CDR3 is also generated by other DNA sequences in the sample. The chain uses TRBV5-1 and TRBJ2-5, with TRBD1 matching over 11 bases. V was pared by 4 bases and J by 3 bases, with 5 bases of the junction left unmatched. The CDR3 runs to 15 residues. In germline, CDR1 is SGHRS, CDR2 YFSETQ. CDR3 loop: CASSPGTGGEETQYF. The CDR3 nucleotides are TGCGCCAGCAGCCCCGGGACAGGGGGGGAAGAGACCCAGTACTTC. The variable domain in full, completed from reference TRBV5-1 and TRBJ2-5, reads KAGVTQTPRYLIKTRGQQVTLSCSPISGHRSVSWYQQTPGQGLQFLFEYFSETQRNKGNFPGRFSGRQFSNSRSEMNVSTLELGDSALYLCASSPGTGGEETQYFGPGTRLLVL.

V gene TRBV28 combines with J gene TRBJ1-4; 9 bases are a match to TRBD1. CDR1 MDHEN and CDR2 SYDVKM come from the germline V gene. This CDR3 comprises 13 residues. Unmatched junction bases numbered 4, after V lost 6 bases and J lost 8 bases. Written as DNA, the CDR3 is TGTGCCAGCAGCAGGGACAGGGAAGAAAAACTGTTTTTT. It encodes CASSRDREEKLFF.

This sequence joins TRBV2 and TRBJ2-5; D possibly corresponds to TRBD2 (5 bases). Gene TRBJ2-7 matches the end of the DNA better, so the J call may be wrong. This CDR3 spans 13 amino acids. Germline V gene data show CDR1 as SNHLY and CDR2 as FYNNEI. CDR3 nucleotides: TGTGCCAGCGGAGGCCAGTCCCCCTACGAGCAGTACTTC. It is translated as CASGGQSPYEQYF.

The J gene is TRBJ2-1, the V gene TRBV10-3; TRBD2 is a possible D gene (5 bases). This CDR3 contains 16 residues. Trimming took 2 bases from V and 0 from J, leaving 11 bases between them. Germline loops: CDR1 ENHRY, CDR2 SYGVKD. CDR3 sequence: CAISELAGGSYNEQFF. CDR3 sequence (DNA): TGTGCCATCAGTGAGCTGGCGGGTGGCTCCTACAATGAGCAGTTCTTC.

Only one count was recorded for this clone. The V and J genes are TRBV5-1 and TRBJ1-2, with 9 bases aligning to TRBD1. The CDR3 consists of 16 residues. V dropped 4 bases and J dropped 2; count of bases not matched to a gene: 9. CDR1 is SGHRS and CDR2 is YFSETQ in the germline V gene. The CDR3 reads CASSRRQGVINYGYTF. CDR3 DNA: TGCGCCAGCAGCAGGAGACAGGGGGTGATCAACTATGGCTACACCTTC.

V and J are TRBV27 and TRBJ2-7; D is unresolved. In germline, CDR1 is MNHEY, CDR2 SMNVEV (reference sequence). With 2 bases removed from V and 0 bases from J, the gap between germline ends came to 11 bases. CDR3 length equals 15 residues. CDR3 sequence: CASSLRYSYSYEQYF. The CDR3 DNA sequence: TGTGCCAGCAGTTTAAGGTACAGTTACTCCTACGAGCAGTACTTC.

This rearrangement joins TRBV21-1 to TRBJ2-7; TRBD2, the table's D call, was not compared with the DNA. TRBV21-1 is designated a pseudogene. This CDR3 is built from 17 residues. CDR3 DNA sequence: TGTGCCAGCAGCAAGGACGGGGGGGGGACAGACGCTTACGAGCAGTACTTC. This sequence encodes CASSKDGGGTDAYEQYF.

The J gene is TRBJ2-3, the V gene TRBV6-4; D possibly corresponds to TRBD1 (6 bases). V lost 6 bases, J lost 2 bases, and 18 bases lay in between. CDR1 is MRHNA, CDR2 SNTAGT, per germline. The CDR3 extends over 16 amino acids. This chain's CDR3 is CASRASTGPYTDTQYF. DNA of the CDR3: TGTGCCAGCAGAGCCTCGACAGGTCCTTACACAGATACGCAGTATTTT.

This clone appeared a few times. This chain joins TRBV5-4 and TRBJ2-1, with D possibly matching TRBD1 (5 bases). The germline V gene has CDR1 SGHNT and CDR2 YYREEE (reference sequence). The ends were cut back, 4 bases at V and 3 bases at J, with 11 bases in the middle. The CDR3 is 14 amino acids. This CDR3 is CASSTTGFYNEQFF. CDR3 bases: TGTGCCAGCAGCACTACAGGTTTCTACAATGAGCAGTTCTTC. Using reference TRBV5-4 and TRBJ2-1 for the parts outside the CDR3, the full variable domain is ETGVTQSPTHLIKTRGQQVTLRCSSQSGHNTVSWYQQALGQGPQFIFQYYREEENGRGNFPPRFSGLQFPNYSSELNVNALELDDSALYLCASSTTGFYNEQFFGPGTRLTVL.

The chain has TRBV27 and TRBJ1-3; D gene unclear. The CDR3 is 14 amino acids. In germline, CDR1 is MNHEY, CDR2 SMNVEV (reference sequence). Trimming left V 3 bases short and J 0 bases short, with 6 bases between. The CDR3 here is CASSFSGSGNTIYF. The CDR3 DNA is TGTGCCAGCAGTTTCTCGGGCTCTGGAAACACCATATATTTT.

The chain combines TRBV6-5 with TRBJ2-7; D unclear. The CDR3 contains 13 residues. The germline gives CDR1 MNHEY, CDR2 SVGAGI. The V and J ends lost 4 bases and 2 bases respectively, with 9 bases between them. CDR3 bases: TGTGCCAGCAGTTTGGGCAAGGCCTACGAGCAGTACTTC. It codes for CASSLGKAYEQYF.

In this sample, this clone turned up a few times. The chain's CDR3 is CASSFSRGTLRTEAFF. DNA of the CDR3: TGTGCCAGCAGCTTTTCGCGGGGAACTCTTCGCACTGAAGCTTTCTTT. This sequence joins TRBV5-6 and TRBJ1-1; no clear D gene. Trimming took off 2 bases at V and 4 bases at J, with 18 bases between the two ends. Germline assignment: CDR1 SGHDT and CDR2 YYEEEE. The CDR3 loop spans 16 amino acids.

The table lists this clone with a few counts. The V gene is TRBV28, the J gene TRBJ1-1, with 8 bases identical to TRBD1. The CDR3 consists of 15 residues. J was trimmed by 1 base and V by 6 bases; bases with no gene match: 7. CDR1 MDHEN and CDR2 SYDVKM come from the germline V gene. CDR3 residues: CASRARQGTNTEAFF. DNA of the CDR3: TGTGCCAGCAGGGCCCGACAGGGGACGAACACTGAAGCTTTCTTT.

The rearrangement joins TRBV27 to TRBJ2-3; D unresolved. The CDR3 length is 14 residues. The germline V gene encodes CDR1 MNHEY and CDR2 SMNVEV (reference sequence). The V gene lost 3 bases and the J gene lost 0 bases, with 7 bases spanning the gap. The CDR3 nucleotides read TGTGCCAGCAGTTTTGAGAGGAGCACAGATACGCAGTATTTT. Translating it yields CASSFERSTDTQYF.

The chain joins TRBV7-2 to TRBJ1-2, with 8 bases aligning to TRBD1. Germline CDR1 and CDR2: SGHTA and FQGNSA. The CDR3 loop spans 14 amino acids. Trimming removed 1 base from V and 8 bases from J; junction bases left unmatched: 6. CDR3 loop: CASSLGQGAGGYTF. The CDR3 DNA is TGTGCCAGCAGCTTAGGTCAGGGGGCGGGAGGCTACACCTTC.

This clone was recorded only once. The rearrangement uses TRBV7-9 and TRBJ2-1; 11 bases match TRBD2. Looked up from germline, CDR1 is SEHNR and CDR2 is FQNEAQ (reference sequence). The CDR3 has 16 amino acids. Trimming at V came to 5 bases and at J to 10 bases, leaving 13 bases not matched to a gene. CDR3 loop: CASSQLLAGGPKEQFF. The CDR3 DNA is TGTGCCAGCAGCCAACTCCTAGCGGGAGGTCCTAAGGAGCAGTTCTTC.

CDR3: CASSDGTGGYNEQFF. The CDR3 nucleotides are TGTGCCAGCAGCGACGGGACAGGGGGCTACAATGAGCAGTTCTTC. The chain uses TRBV9 and TRBJ2-1, with 11 nucleotides matching TRBD1. CDR1 is SGDLS, CDR2 YYNGEE, per germline. V lost 3 bases to trimming and J lost 3 bases; unmatched junction nucleotides: 2. The CDR3 totals 15 residues.

This sequence joins TRBV18 and TRBJ2-2; D uncertain. This CDR3 spans 14 amino acids. Per the germline V gene, CDR1 is KGHSH and CDR2 is LQKENI. V gave up 5 bases and J gave up 1 base, with 8 bases separating them. CDR3 bases: TGTGCCAGCTCATGGGCAGTGAACACCGGGGAGCTGTTTTTT. Its protein is CASSWAVNTGELFF.

A single count supports this clone. The rearrangement joins TRBV5-8 to TRBJ2-5; 9 nucleotides align to TRBD1. The CDR3 extends over 16 amino acids. V lost 4 bases, J lost 1 base, and 8 bases stayed unmatched. Germline lookup yields CDR1 SGHTS and CDR2 YDEGEE. The CDR3 sequence is CASSGRTGDLQETQYF. For the CDR3, the DNA is TGTGCCAGCAGCGGGAGGACAGGGGATCTCCAAGAGACCCAGTACTTC.

The chain joins TRBV21-1 to TRBJ1-2; the table calls TRBD1, which could not be checked here. TRBV21-1 is a pseudogene segment. This CDR3 is 14 amino acids long. The CDR3, as DNA: TGTGCCAGCAGCAAAGGTACAGGGAACTATGGCTACACCTTC. It yields the protein CASSKGTGNYGYTF.

The V call is TRBV7-9, the J call TRBJ2-5; maybe TRBD2 (5 bases). The CDR3 has 14 amino acids. Germline loops: CDR1 SEHNR, CDR2 FQNEAQ (reference sequence). The V and J ends lost 2 bases and 0 bases respectively, with 7 bases between them. CDR3 protein: CASSLFGDQETQYF. The CDR3 DNA reads TGTGCCAGCAGCTTATTCGGGGACCAAGAGACCCAGTACTTC.

This clone was seen only a few times. The V gene is TRBV6-6, the J gene TRBJ2-1, with D perhaps TRBD2 (5 bases). Germline V gives CDR1 MNHNY, CDR2 SVGAGI (reference sequence). The CDR3 has 16 amino acids. Trimming took off 0 bases at V and 5 bases at J, with 14 bases between the two ends. The CDR3 sequence is CASSYSRVARNNEQFF. DNA of the CDR3: TGTGCCAGCAGTTACTCGAGGGTAGCAAGAAACAATGAGCAGTTCTTC.

The genes are TRBV29-1 and TRBJ2-3; perhaps TRBD2 as D (6 bases). Per germline, CDR1 SQVTM and CDR2 ANQGSEA. This CDR3 has 10 residues. V dropped 7 bases and J dropped 4 bases, with 6 bases sitting between them. CDR3 sequence: CSAGADTQYF. The CDR3 region has the DNA TGCAGCGCGGGGGCAGATACGCAGTATTTT.

The V gene is TRBV28, the J gene TRBJ2-7, with 9 bases fitting TRBD1. The J segment lost 0 bases and the V segment lost 5 bases, leaving 8 bases of the junction unmatched. In germline, CDR1 is MDHEN, CDR2 SYDVKM. This CDR3 contains 16 residues. The CDR3 DNA is TGTGCCAGCAGTCCGTCGGACAGGGGATACTCCTACGAGCAGTACTTC. Its protein product is CASSPSDRGYSYEQYF.

The chain links TRBV5-1 to TRBJ2-2; the D gene is possibly TRBD2 (6 bases). The germline V gene has CDR1 SGHRS and CDR2 YFSETQ. The ends were cut back, 6 bases at V and 0 bases at J, with 15 bases in the middle. The CDR3 extends over 16 amino acids. The CDR3 coding sequence is TGCGCCAGCATGTCGTCAGCGGGCTCGAACACCGGGGAGCTGTTTTTT. Protein product: CASMSSAGSNTGELFF.

V gene TRBV28 combines with J gene TRBJ2-1; the D gene is possibly TRBD1 (6 bases). V was trimmed by 2 bases and J by 0 bases, leaving 11 bases between them. CDR1 is MDHEN and CDR2 is SYDVKM in the germline V gene. The CDR3 is 16 residues long. CDR3 sequence (DNA): TGTGCCAGCAGTTTAGTTACAGGGAGCTCCTACAATGAGCAGTTCTTC. Encoded protein: CASSLVTGSSYNEQFF. The whole variable domain, filled in from reference TRBV28 and TRBJ2-1, reads DVKVTQSSRYLVKRTGEKVFLECVQDMDHENMFWYRQDPGLGLRLIYFSYDVKMKEKGDIPEGYSVSREKKERFSLILESASTNQTSMYLCASSLVTGSSYNEQFFGPGTRLTVL.